One sample yielded the 9 T cell receptor beta chains listed below, sequenced in a study of PD-L1 blockade in urothelial cancer. This table comes from immunoSEQ multiplex PCR, and its TCRdb copy is limited to in-frame clones, with some not included. The sample holds 100,000 to 150,000 clones; approximately 84% are singletons and the top ten take 3.2%. Regarding time point: pretreatment peripheral blood. The starting material was PBMCs, obtained around atezolizumab (anti-PD-L1) treatment. These receptors came from a man in his fifties or sixties with urothelial cancer.

CDR3 DNA sequence: TGTGCCAGCAGCTTCGACAGGGGGCAGAGCTATGGCTACACCTTC. Translated, it gives CASSFDRGQSYGYTF. V usage is TRBV5-4 and J usage is TRBJ1-2; 10 nucleotides match TRBD1. Germline CDR1 is SGHNT and CDR2 is YYREEE (reference sequence). Trimming removed 2 bases from V and 4 bases from J; junction bases left unmatched: 5. The CDR3 length is 15 residues.

The J gene is TRBJ1-3, the V gene TRBV11-2; 10 bases agree with TRBD1. The CDR3 is 15 amino acids. CDR1 and CDR2 (germline): SGHAT, FQNNGV. V lost 8 bases, J lost 2 bases, and 6 bases stayed unmatched. This chain's CDR3 is CASRRDRGAGNTIYF. The CDR3 DNA is TGTGCCAGCCGCCGGGACAGGGGTGCTGGAAACACCATATATTTT.

V gene TRBV9 combines with J gene TRBJ2-5; weak D call: TRBD1 (5 bases). The CDR3 length is 14 residues. Trimming stripped 3 bases from V and 1 base from J, with 10 bases between. Per germline, CDR1 SGDLS and CDR2 YYNGEE. In DNA form, the CDR3 reads TGTGCCAGCAGCGCGGGTGGGGCCCAAGAGACCCAGTACTTC. It is translated as CASSAGGAQETQYF.

In this sample, this clone turned up once. The chain recombines TRBV18 with TRBJ2-7; a weak D match, TRBD1 (5 bases). The CDR3 runs 14 residues. V lost 6 bases to trimming and J lost 2 bases, with 14 bases between them. Germline V gene lookup returns CDR1 KGHSH and CDR2 LQKENI. DNA of the CDR3: TGTGCCAGCTCGTCTACAGGAAATCCCTACGAGCAGTACTTC. Protein sequence: CASSSTGNPYEQYF. Variable domain in full (rest from reference TRBV18 and TRBJ2-7): NAGVMQNPRHLVRRRGQEARLRCSPMKGHSHVYWYRQLPEEGLKFMVYLQKENIIDESGMPKERFSAEFPKEGPSILRIQQVVRGDSAAYFCASSSTGNPYEQYFGPGTRLTVT.

This chain joins TRBV5-1 and TRBJ1-1, with a tentative D call TRBD1 (5 bases). Germline V gene data show CDR1 as SGHRS and CDR2 as YFSETQ. V shed 0 bases and J shed 5 bases, with 14 bases lying between them. This CDR3 has 15 residues. For the CDR3, the DNA is TGCGCCAGCAGCTTGGCCGCCAACCGGGGGACTGAAGCTTTCTTT. Protein sequence: CASSLAANRGTEAFF.

V is TRBV5-1 and J is TRBJ1-2; D may be TRBD1 (5 bases). This CDR3 spans 14 amino acids. Looked up from germline, CDR1 is SGHRS and CDR2 is YFSETQ. Trimming took off 4 bases at V and 8 bases at J, with 18 bases between the two ends. CDR3 in DNA: TGCGCCAGCAGCGGCGGCGGGGCTCAGGGAGGCTACACCTTC. This translates into CASSGGGAQGGYTF.

The chain links TRBV5-6 to TRBJ2-1; 11 nucleotides match TRBD2. Trimming cost V 4 bases and J 6 bases; bases outside gene matches: 18. The CDR3 spans 19 residues. CDR1 is SGHDT and CDR2 is YYEEEE in the germline V gene. CDR3 coding DNA: TGTGCCAGCAGCAATTGGGTCCTTAGGATAGCGGGAGGGCCCAATGAGCAGTTCTTC. Amino acid sequence: CASSNWVLRIAGGPNEQFF. Complete variable domain (other parts from reference TRBV5-6 and TRBJ2-1): DAGVTQSPTHLIKTRGQQVTLRCSPKSGHDTVSWYQQALGQGPQFIFQYYEEEERQRGNFPDRFSGHQFPNYSSELNVNALLLGDSALYLCASSNWVLRIAGGPNEQFFGPGTRLTVL.

V usage is TRBV6-6 and J usage is TRBJ2-7; no firm D call. Trimming took off 2 bases at V and 3 bases at J, with 14 bases between the two ends. CDR3 length: 15 amino acids. Germline CDR1 and CDR2: MNHNY and SVGAGI (reference sequence). The CDR3 DNA reads TGTGCCAGCAGTTACCCGCCGCCTAAAATCTACGAGCAGTACTTC. Translating gives CASSYPPPKIYEQYF.

The genes are TRBV10-3 and TRBJ2-3; 15 bases align to TRBD2. The V gene end was trimmed by 0 bases and the J gene end by 1 base; junction bases not matched to a gene: 5. The CDR3 has 19 residues. Germline loops: CDR1 ENHRY, CDR2 SYGVKD. The DNA of the CDR3 is TGTGCCATCAGTGAGTCGGGACTAGCGGGAGGTGAGGGCACAGATACGCAGTATTTT. Translated, it gives CAISESGLAGGEGTDTQYF.